This T cell receptor (beta chain) was sequenced in a study of shared clonotypes between healthy human individuals. The table lists this clone with a few counts. Germline assignment: CDR1 ENHRY and CDR2 SYGVKD. V was clipped by 2 bases and J by 2 bases, with 15 bases between them. The CDR3 spans 16 residues. Only in-frame clones appear in the TCRdb table, and some are missing; sequencing was by immunoSEQ multiplex PCR. Of nearly 750,000 clones detected, approximately 77% appear once; the ten largest clones hold less than 2%. Sequenced input: memory CD4+ T cells sorted from blood. Subset in this sample: CD45RA-negative fraction. The V call is TRBV10-3, the J call TRBJ1-2; D is possibly TRBD1 (5 bases). This receptor was identified in a woman in her 30s in good health. CDR3: CAISEPGTWGNYGYTF. For the CDR3, the DNA is TGTGCCATCAGTGAGCCTGGGACGTGGGGGAACTATGGCTACACCTTC.